This TCR beta chain was sequenced for a study of neurological immune-mediated disorders. It was by 5'RACE with 10-nucleotide random UMIs that the cDNA was made. TCRdb re-called the 5' RACE reads with MiXCR, one entry per CDR3 protein. This table has about 30,000 distinct CDR3 sequences, 5.5% to 7% appearing once. This clonotype was seen at least ten times. The CDR3 sequence is 13 residues long. Germline V gives CDR1 LNHDA, CDR2 SQIVND (reference sequence). Trimming pared 4 bases from V and 10 bases from J, leaving 11 bases between. What was sequenced was CD4+ T cells from blood. The rearrangement links TRBV19 to TRBJ2-6; unclear D gene. This TCR came from a woman between 50 and 59 years old in good health. The CDR3, as DNA: TGTGCCAGTAGTACCCAATTCAAAAACGTCCTGACTTTC. Translating it yields CASSTQFKNVLTF. The full variable domain, its missing parts supplied by reference TRBV19 and TRBJ2-6, is DGGITQSPKYLFRKEGQNVTLSCEQNLNHDAMYWYRQDPGQGLRLIYYSQIVNDFQKGDIAEGYSVSREKKESFPLTVTSAQKNPTAFYLCASSTQFKNVLTFGAGSRLTVL.